One sample yielded the 8 T cell receptor beta chains listed below, sequenced in a study of T cells in Graves' hyperthyroidism and ophthalmopathy. RNA transcripts yielded amplified TCR beta CDR3 regions. The HTBI primer set served for first-round RT-PCR of the TCR CDR3. Using its own MiXCR run on the multiplex PCR reads, TCRdb lists one record per CDR3 protein. The data contain fewer than 550,000 distinct CDR3 sequences, around 22% of them singletons. Sequencing was carried out using blood. Receptors were obtained from a woman in her twenties or thirties with Graves' ophthalmopathy.

The chain employs TRBV7-8 and TRBJ2-7, with 10 nucleotides matching TRBD2. The V gene's germline CDR1 is SGHVS and CDR2 FQNEAQ. CDR3 length equals 16 residues. V shed 3 bases and J 1 base; nucleotides not matched to a gene: 6. The CDR3 nucleotides read TGTGCCAGCAGCTTTCGTCCTAGCGGGAGTTCCTACGAGCAGTACTTC. Encoded protein: CASSFRPSGSSYEQYF. The whole variable domain, remainder taken from reference TRBV7-8 and TRBJ2-7, is GAGVSQSPRYKVAKRGQDVALRCDPISGHVSLFWYQQALGQGPEFLTYFQNEAQLDKSGLPSDRFFAERPEGSVSTLKIQRTQQEDSAVYLCASSFRPSGSSYEQYFGPGTRLTVT.

The chain recombines TRBV19 with TRBJ1-2, with 7 bases that match TRBD1. The CDR3 sequence is 14 residues long. J lost 2 bases, V lost 8 bases, and 8 bases had no gene match. Germline lookup yields CDR1 LNHDA and CDR2 SQIVND (reference sequence). CDR3 amino acids: CASGYRGENYGYTF. The CDR3 DNA reads TGTGCCAGTGGGTACAGGGGTGAAAACTATGGCTACACCTTC.

This clonotype was seen many times. The CDR3 coding sequence is TGTGCCAGCAGTTTACCTTCCGCCTCAGGGGGCCTGGGCTACACCTTC. It encodes CASSLPSASGGLGYTF. The chain combines TRBV28 with TRBJ1-2; 8 bases fit TRBD1. This CDR3 region has 16 residues. Germline V gene sequence: CDR1 MDHEN, CDR2 SYDVKM. The ends lost 2 bases at V and 8 bases at J; junction bases unmatched: 13.

This clonotype was seen only a few times. The chain has TRBV7-9 and TRBJ2-2; D call uncertain. The V end lost 8 bases, the J end lost 4 bases, and 11 bases lay between the germline ends. Per the germline V gene, CDR1 is SEHNR and CDR2 is FQNEAQ (reference sequence). This CDR3 has 13 amino acids. CDR3 amino acids: CASVWSGTGELFF. In DNA, the CDR3 is TGTGCCAGCGTTTGGAGTGGCACCGGGGAGCTGTTTTTT. Full variable domain (outside the CDR3, taken from reference TRBV7-9 and TRBJ2-2): DTGVSQNPRHKITKRGQNVTFRCDPISEHNRLYWYRQTLGQGPEFLTYFQNEAQLEKSRLLSDRFSAERPKGSFSTLEIQRTEQGDSAMYLCASVWSGTGELFFGEGSRLTVL.

This clonotype has a count of ten or more. This chain connects TRBV2 to TRBJ1-1, with D unclear. Trimming cost V 10 bases and J 6 bases, with 12 bases left between them. The CDR3 runs to 11 residues. From germline, CDR1 is SNHLY and CDR2 FYNNEI. CDR3 amino acids: CATTYDAEAFF. DNA for the CDR3: TGTGCCACTACCTATGACGCTGAAGCTTTCTTT.

The genes are TRBV6-1 and TRBJ2-7; D possibly corresponds to TRBD1 (7 bases). Germline V CDR1 and CDR2: MNHNS, SASEGT. With 8 bases removed from V and 0 bases from J, the gap between germline ends came to 14 bases. The CDR3 consists of 14 residues. DNA for the CDR3: TGTGCCAGCGAGCCAGGGGGGTCCTCCTACGAGCAGTACTTC. It encodes CASEPGGSSYEQYF.

This chain links TRBV7-2 with TRBJ2-7; 11 nucleotides line up with TRBD2. The germline gives CDR1 SGHTA, CDR2 FQGNSA. V shed 5 bases and J 3 bases; nucleotides not matched to a gene: 6. The CDR3 has 15 residues. The CDR3 coding sequence is TGTGCCAGCAGCCCCATAGCGGGAGGGAACTACGAGCAGTACTTC. Encoded protein: CASSPIAGGNYEQYF.

This clonotype was detected once. J is TRBJ1-1 and V is TRBV6-1; no definite D call. This CDR3 has 14 residues. Germline V CDR1 and CDR2: MNHNS, SASEGT. V gave up 4 bases and J gave up 0 bases, with 9 bases separating them. CDR3 sequence: CASSAPGLNTEAFF. The CDR3 DNA reads as TGTGCCAGCAGTGCCCCTGGGTTGAACACTGAAGCTTTCTTT.